This TCR beta chain was sequenced during a study of cytomegalovirus exposure and HLA in healthy donors. Study observations and caveats: Solely CMV serostatus was available to characterize immune exposure.

The PCR ran on 60 Vbeta and 13 Jbeta primers. Assay used: immunoSEQ multiplex PCR; TCRdb lists only in-frame clones, some missing. Here the sample spans about 160,000 clones, roughly 75% being singletons. The germline CDR1 and CDR2 sequences are MNHNY and SVGAGI (reference sequence). CDR3 length: 12 amino acids. V lost 5 bases to trimming and J lost 7 bases; unmatched junction nucleotides: 2. Note on this clone: Its antigen is still unknown.

The specimen sequenced was PBMCs. This chain connects TRBV6-6 to TRBJ1-3; TRBD1 matches at 7 bases. The receptor's source is a female donor in good health and CMV-seronegative. This CDR3 is CASSKQGNTIYF. As DNA, the CDR3 is TGTGCCAGCAGTAAACAGGGGAACACCATATATTTT.